Below are 17 T cell receptor beta chains sequenced from a single sample in a study of early T cells in non-severe SARS-CoV-2 infection. TCRdb called the 5' RACE reads again in MiXCR, with one record for every CDR3 protein. This table holds 25,000 to 35,000 distinct CDR3 sequences, approximately 5.2% found once. Sequences were obtained from whole blood. These receptors came from an adult who was a healthcare worker with PCR-confirmed SARS-CoV-2 infection or an uninfected control (not recorded which).

V and J are TRBV19 and TRBJ2-7; 9 nucleotides line up with TRBD1. Per germline, CDR1 LNHDA and CDR2 SQIVND (reference sequence). This CDR3 comprises 15 residues. The V segment lost 4 bases and the J segment 1 base; nucleotides outside the gene matches: 5. The CDR3 sequence: CASSTGTGISYEQYF. The CDR3 coding sequence is TGTGCCAGTAGTACCGGGACAGGGATTTCCTACGAGCAGTACTTC.

The V and J genes are TRBV20-1 and TRBJ2-3; 8 nucleotides line up with TRBD2. This CDR3 comprises 16 residues. Looked up from germline, CDR1 is DFQATT and CDR2 is SNEGSKA (reference sequence). Trimming removed 0 bases from V and 3 bases from J; junction bases left unmatched: 8. This CDR3 reads CSARDFISGITDTQYF. The CDR3 nucleotides read TGCAGTGCTAGAGATTTCATTAGCGGGATAACAGATACGCAGTATTTT.

This clonotype was observed at least ten times. This chain connects TRBV28 to TRBJ1-1; D remains unclear. Germline CDR1 is MDHEN and CDR2 is SYDVKM. CDR3 length: 13 amino acids. The germline V and J ends were trimmed by 6 bases and 2 bases, with 10 bases remaining between them. As DNA, the CDR3 is TGTGCCAGCAGGGCGAACAGAAACACTGAAGCTTTCTTT. Translating it yields CASRANRNTEAFF.

This sequence joins TRBV7-2 and TRBJ2-3, with TRBD1 matching 7 bases. The ends lost 0 bases at V and 2 bases at J; junction bases unmatched: 5. The CDR3 covers 16 residues. Germline V gene data show CDR1 as SGHTA and CDR2 as FQGNSA. The CDR3 DNA reads TGTGCCAGCAGCTTAGCACAGGGGAAACTCACAGATACGCAGTATTTT. Protein: CASSLAQGKLTDTQYF.

The gene calls are TRBV25-1 and TRBJ1-6, with D uncertain. CDR3 length: 16 residues. Looked up from germline, CDR1 is MGHDK and CDR2 is SYGVNS. The V end lost 3 bases, the J end lost 10 bases, and 19 bases lay between the germline ends. The CDR3 coding sequence is TGTGCCAGCAGTGATAGACTTCGGGGAGAGGGCTCACCCCTCCACTTT. Amino acid sequence: CASSDRLRGEGSPLHF.

This clonotype appeared many times. The V gene is TRBV6-2 or TRBV6-3, the J gene TRBJ2-1; TRBD2 aligns across 9 bases. Looked up from germline, CDR1 is MNHEY and CDR2 is SVGEGT. Germline trimming cut 6 bases from V and 4 bases from J; bases unmatched to any gene: 16. The length of the CDR3 is 18 residues. CDR3 coding DNA: TGTGCCAGCAGCACCACCCGACTAGCGGTCAACCCTTACAATGAGCAGTTCTTC. Protein: CASSTTRLAVNPYNEQFF.

The chain employs TRBV7-3 and TRBJ2-3, with D hard to call. This CDR3 comprises 14 residues. The germline V and J ends were trimmed by 2 bases and 10 bases, with 16 bases remaining between them. Germline CDR1 SGHTA, CDR2 FQGTGA. The CDR3 DNA is TGTGCCAGCAGCTTATCGGCCTTGTCTCGGGCGCAGTATTTT. Translating it yields CASSLSALSRAQYF. Full variable domain (missing parts from reference TRBV7-3 and TRBJ2-3): GAGVSQTPSNKVTEKGKYVELRCDPISGHTALYWYRQSLGQGPEFLIYFQGTGAADDSGLPNDRFFAVRPEGSVSTLKIQRTERGDSAVYLCASSLSALSRAQYFGPGTRLTVL.

The chain couples TRBV6-5 to TRBJ1-4, with a tentative D call TRBD1 (6 bases). Trimming removed 6 bases at V and 7 bases at J, with 15 bases between. The germline CDR1 and CDR2 sequences are MNHEY and SVGAGI. The CDR3 has 14 amino acids. In nucleotides, the CDR3 is TGTGCCAGCAGCCAAGGGGGGCGAGGTGAAAAACTGTTTTTT. It translates to CASSQGGRGEKLFF.

The V gene is TRBV12-5, the J gene TRBJ2-3, with no clear D. Germline V gene lookup returns CDR1 LGHNT and CDR2 FRNRAP. Trimming stripped 1 base from V and 2 bases from J, with 4 bases between. The CDR3 runs to 13 residues. CDR3 bases: TGTGCTAGTGGTTTGGACAACACAGATACGCAGTATTTT. Translating it yields CASGLDNTDTQYF.

The chain is built from TRBV12-3 or TRBV12-4 and TRBJ2-1; TRBD2 is a possible D gene (6 bases). This CDR3 has 13 amino acids. V shed 6 bases and J shed 10 bases, with 16 bases lying between them. The CDR3 region is CASSPTLAHEQFF. CDR3 DNA sequence: TGTGCCAGCAGCCCTACGCTAGCGCACGAGCAGTTCTTC.

This clonotype has just a few counts. V is TRBV28 and J is TRBJ2-7; 7 bases align to TRBD1. CDR3 length equals 12 residues. CDR1 and CDR2 (germline): MDHEN, SYDVKM. The trim removed 6 bases at V and 3 bases at J, leaving 2 bases unmatched. The CDR3 DNA reads TGTGCCAGCAGCGGGACAGTCTACGAGCAGTACTTC. Its protein is CASSGTVYEQYF.

This clonotype was observed a handful of times. J is TRBJ2-1 and V is TRBV20-1, with D possibly being TRBD1 or TRBD2 (6 bases each). Germline values: CDR1 DFQATT, CDR2 SNEGSKA (reference sequence). The V end lost 4 bases, the J end lost 0 bases, and 13 bases lay between the germline ends. CDR3 length: 15 amino acids. The CDR3 coding sequence is TGCAGTGCTATTAAGGGGGGAAGCTCCTACAATGAGCAGTTCTTC. Its protein product is CSAIKGGSSYNEQFF.

This clonotype was counted at least ten times. This chain links TRBV5-5 with TRBJ2-7; 12 nucleotides match TRBD2. CDR3 length: 15 residues. The germline gives CDR1 SGHKS, CDR2 YYEKEE (reference sequence). V shed 4 bases, J shed 6 bases, and the junction held 8 bases outside the gene matches. CDR3 amino acids: CASSRGLAGWVEQYF. CDR3 nucleotide sequence: TGTGCCAGCAGCCGCGGACTAGCGGGATGGGTCGAGCAGTACTTC. The full variable domain, completed using reference TRBV5-5 and TRBJ2-7, is DAGVTQSPTHLIKTRGQQVTLRCSPISGHKSVSWYQQVLGQGPQFIFQYYEKEERGRGNFPDRFSARQFPNYSSELNVNALLLGDSALYLCASSRGLAGWVEQYFGPGTRLTVT.

This clonotype was observed a few times. This chain joins TRBV18 and TRBJ2-3; TRBD2 matches at 15 bases. J was trimmed by 1 base and V by 2 bases; bases with no gene match: 10. This CDR3 spans 20 amino acids. Germline V gene lookup returns CDR1 KGHSH and CDR2 LQKENI. CDR3 nucleotides: TGTGCCAGCTCACCATTAGGGACTAGCGGGAGGCCTTATCGCACAGATACGCAGTATTTT. Translation: CASSPLGTSGRPYRTDTQYF.

This clonotype was counted only a few times. The CDR3 DNA is TGTGCCAGCAGTTACTCGCCCCAGGGGGCTCGCAATCAGCCCCAGCATTTT. This sequence encodes CASSYSPQGARNQPQHF. This chain connects TRBV6-6 to TRBJ1-5; 8 nucleotides agree with TRBD1. Per the germline V gene, CDR1 is MNHNY and CDR2 is SVGAGI (reference sequence). The J segment lost 2 bases and the V segment lost 0 bases, leaving 6 bases of the junction unmatched. This CDR3 contains 17 residues.

The rearrangement joins TRBV28 to TRBJ1-2; D is uncertain. The CDR3 sequence is 11 residues long. V was shortened by 1 base and J by 5 bases, with 2 bases between the two germline ends. Germline lookup yields CDR1 MDHEN and CDR2 SYDVKM. The CDR3 DNA sequence: TGTGCCAGCAGTTTATTTTATGGCTACACCTTC. Translated: CASSLFYGYTF.

This clonotype was counted ten times or more. The rearrangement links TRBV4-2 to TRBJ2-1, with 16 bases matching TRBD2. The length of the CDR3 is 19 residues. Germline V gene lookup returns CDR1 LGHNA and CDR2 YNFKEQ. V lost 0 bases to trimming and J lost 7 bases; unmatched junction nucleotides: 9. The CDR3 nucleotides are TGTGCCAGCAGCCAAGAGGGACTAGCGGGAGGGCCGGATGAAAATGAGCAGTTCTTC. Protein sequence: CASSQEGLAGGPDENEQFF.